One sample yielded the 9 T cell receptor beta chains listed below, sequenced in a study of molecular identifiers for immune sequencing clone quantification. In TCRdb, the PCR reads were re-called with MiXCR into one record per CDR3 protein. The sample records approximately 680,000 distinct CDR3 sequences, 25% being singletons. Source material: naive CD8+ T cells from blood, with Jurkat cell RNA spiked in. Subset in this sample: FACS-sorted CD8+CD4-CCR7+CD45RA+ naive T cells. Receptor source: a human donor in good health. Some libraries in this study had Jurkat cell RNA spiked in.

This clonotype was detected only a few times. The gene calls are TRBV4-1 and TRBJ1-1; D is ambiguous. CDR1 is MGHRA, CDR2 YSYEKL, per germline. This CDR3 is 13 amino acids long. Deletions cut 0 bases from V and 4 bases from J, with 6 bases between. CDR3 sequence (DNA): TGCGCCAGCAGCCAAGAAGTCCTCACTGAAGCTTTCTTT. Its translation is CASSQEVLTEAFF.

Written as DNA, the CDR3 is TGTGCCAGCAGTTTGGAAGCATTACAGGGGGACACCGGGGAGCTGTTTTTT. As protein: CASSLEALQGDTGELFF. This chain joins TRBV12-3 or TRBV12-4 and TRBJ2-2, with TRBD1 identical over 8 bases. Trimming cost V 3 bases and J 3 bases; bases outside gene matches: 9. This CDR3 region has 17 residues.

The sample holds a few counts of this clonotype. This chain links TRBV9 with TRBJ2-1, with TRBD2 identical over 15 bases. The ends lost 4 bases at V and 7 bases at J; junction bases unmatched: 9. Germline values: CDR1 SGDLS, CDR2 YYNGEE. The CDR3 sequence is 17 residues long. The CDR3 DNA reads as TGTGCCAGCAGCTTCGGACTAGCGGGAGGGCCGGATAATGAGCAGTTCTTC. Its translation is CASSFGLAGGPDNEQFF.

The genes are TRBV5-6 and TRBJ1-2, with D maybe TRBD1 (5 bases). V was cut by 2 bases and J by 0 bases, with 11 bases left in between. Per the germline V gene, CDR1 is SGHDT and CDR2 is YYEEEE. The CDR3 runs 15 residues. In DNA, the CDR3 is TGTGCCAGCAGCTTAGGGACGGCTTCTAACTATGGCTACACCTTC. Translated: CASSLGTASNYGYTF.

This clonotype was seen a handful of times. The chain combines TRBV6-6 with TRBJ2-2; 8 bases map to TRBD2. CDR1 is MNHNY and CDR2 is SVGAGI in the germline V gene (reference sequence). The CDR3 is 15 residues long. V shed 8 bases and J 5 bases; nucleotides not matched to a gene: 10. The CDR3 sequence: CASSQREGQTGELFF. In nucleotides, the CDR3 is TGTGCCAGCTCCCAACGGGAGGGACAAACCGGGGAGCTGTTTTTT.

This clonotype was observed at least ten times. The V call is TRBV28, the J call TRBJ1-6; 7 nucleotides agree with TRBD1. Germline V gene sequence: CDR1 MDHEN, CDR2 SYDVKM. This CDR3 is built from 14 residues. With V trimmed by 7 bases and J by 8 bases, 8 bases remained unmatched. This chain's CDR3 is CASNNRGFYSPLHF. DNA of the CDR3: TGTGCCAGCAATAACAGGGGATTTTATTCACCCCTCCACTTT.

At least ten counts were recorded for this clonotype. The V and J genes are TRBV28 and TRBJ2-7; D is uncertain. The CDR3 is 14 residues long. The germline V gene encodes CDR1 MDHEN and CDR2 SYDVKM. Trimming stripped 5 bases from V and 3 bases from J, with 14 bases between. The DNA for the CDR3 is TGTGCCAGCAGTACCCCTAGTCCCGGCTACGAGCAGTACTTC. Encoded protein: CASSTPSPGYEQYF.

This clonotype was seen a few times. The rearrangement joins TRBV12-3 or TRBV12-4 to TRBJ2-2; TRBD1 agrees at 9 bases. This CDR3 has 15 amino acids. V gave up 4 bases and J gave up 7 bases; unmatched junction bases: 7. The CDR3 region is CASSWDREVGGELFF. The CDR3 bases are TGTGCCAGCAGTTGGGACAGGGAAGTCGGCGGGGAGCTGTTTTTT.

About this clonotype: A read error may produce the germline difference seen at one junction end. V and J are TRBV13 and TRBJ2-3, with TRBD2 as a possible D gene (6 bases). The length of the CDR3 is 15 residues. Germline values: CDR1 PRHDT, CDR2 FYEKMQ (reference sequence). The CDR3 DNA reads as TGTGCCAGCAGCTTGAAGCGGGTTAGCACAGATACGCAGTGTTTT. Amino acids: CASSLKRVSTDTQCF.